Listed below are T cell receptor beta chains from one sample, sequenced in a study of cytomegalovirus exposure and HLA in healthy donors. Assay used: immunoSEQ multiplex PCR; TCRdb lists only in-frame clones, some missing. The sample lists about 94,000 clones, about 76% occurring once. Sequenced: PBMCs. These receptors all come from a man aged 35-49 years in good health and CMV-seropositive. CDR3s include the opening cysteine and the closing phenylalanine or tryptophan. A D gene is named only where the DNA matches it firmly. The size field is filled for only some rows; it gives once, few, many or a size class.

>few|-|TRBJ1-1|TRBV9
CASSVAGSRTEAFF
TGTGCCAGCAGCGTAGCCGGCTCGCGGACTGAAGCTTTCTTT
>-|TRBD1|TRBJ2-7|TRBV5-5
CASSLAGAGGYEQYF
TGTGCCAGCAGCTTGGCCGGGGCAGGGGGCTACGAGCAGTACTTC
>-|TRBD1|TRBJ2-7|TRBV28
CASSLFLQQGANFEQYF
TGTGCCAGCAGTTTATTTCTCCAACAGGGGGCGAATTTCGAGCAGTACTTC
>once|-|TRBJ2-7|TRBV27
CASSPRAGTYEQYF
TGTGCCAGCAGCCCCCGGGCAGGGACCTACGAGCAGTACTTC
>-|-|TRBJ2-2|TRBV2
CASSLSGVGELFF
TGTGCCAGTTCTTTATCAGGGGTCGGGGAGCTGTTTTTT
>-|TRBD1|TRBJ1-5|TRBV19
CASSIEGRQGATQWPQHF
TGTGCCAGTAGTATTGAGGGGAGACAGGGGGCGACCCAGTGGCCCCAGCATTTT
>few|-|TRBJ2-5|TRBV25-1
CASSDRGVIETQYF
TGTGCCAGCAGTGACAGGGGAGTAATAGAGACCCAGTACTTC
>-|-|TRBJ1-1|TRBV29-1
CSVSGTLRPTEAFF
TGCAGCGTTAGTGGGACTCTCAGGCCCACTGAAGCTTTCTTT
>-|-|TRBJ1-4|TRBV25-1
CAWGRGRNEKLFF
TGTGCCTGGGGGAGGGGAAGGAATGAAAAACTGTTTTTT
>-|TRBD2|TRBJ2-1|TRBV7-8
CASSSMGVAGAVFF
TGTGCCAGCAGCTCGATGGGGGTCGCGGGAGCTGTGTTCTTC
>-|TRBD1|TRBJ1-1|TRBV7-2
CASSLGTGGSEAFF
TGTGCCAGCAGCTTGGGGACAGGGGGCAGTGAAGCTTTCTTT
>-|-|TRBJ2-1|TRBV11-1
CASQGSSVYNEQFF
TGTGCCAGCCAGGGGTCGTCCGTTTACAATGAGCAGTTCTTC
>-|TRBD2|TRBJ2-7|TRBV7-2
CASSPTSGSSYEQYF
TGTGCCAGCAGCCCGACTAGCGGGAGCTCCTACGAGCAGTACTTC
>-|-|TRBJ1-1|TRBV21-1
CASSKFLRVWLFEAFF
TGTGCCAGCAGCAAATTTTTGAGGGTCTGGCTTTTTGAAGCTTTCTTT
>-|-|TRBJ2-1|TRBV13
CASSLDIGEQFF
TGTGCCAGCAGCTTGGACATTGGTGAGCAGTTCTTC
>-|TRBD2|TRBJ2-2|TRBV2
CASSISGSAGELFF
TGTGCCAGCAGCATTAGCGGGAGCGCCGGGGAGCTGTTTTTT
>-|-|TRBJ2-7|TRBV9
CASSVGWGQSYEQYF
TGTGCCAGCAGCGTAGGGTGGGGGCAGTCCTACGAGCAGTACTTC
>-|TRBD1|TRBJ2-7|TRBV18
CASSPTGADEQYF
TGTGCCAGCTCACCGACAGGGGCAGACGAGCAGTACTTC
>-|TRBD1|TRBJ1-4|TRBV6-1
CASRTLTGRSEKLFF
TGTGCCAGCAGGACCCTGACAGGGCGGAGTGAAAAACTGTTTTTT
>few|TRBD1|TRBJ2-3|TRBV19
CASRRGQGFTDTQYF
TGTGCCAGTAGAAGGGGACAGGGGTTCACAGATACGCAGTATTTT
>once|TRBD2|TRBJ2-7|TRBV7-8
CASSLRLAGAYEQYF
TGTGCCAGCAGCTTACGACTAGCGGGAGCCTACGAGCAGTACTTC
>-|TRBD1|TRBJ1-5|TRBV7-2
CASSPHPTGDQPQHF
TGTGCCAGCAGCCCCCATCCTACAGGGGATCAGCCCCAGCATTTT
>-|-|TRBJ2-1|TRBV6-5
CASRTTYNEQFF
TGTGCCAGCAGGACTACCTACAATGAGCAGTTCTTC
>-|-|TRBJ2-7|TRBV28
CASSRGTPSYEQYF
TGTGCCAGCAGCAGAGGAACACCATCCTACGAGCAGTACTTC
>-|TRBD2|TRBJ2-1|TRBV7-2
CASSFGTSGAGEFF
TGTGCCAGCAGCTTCGGGACTAGCGGAGCCGGGGAGTTCTTC
>few|-|TRBJ2-3|TRBV7-9
CSSSLDAGARGRTDTQYF
TGTTCCAGCAGCTTAGACGCGGGGGCGCGAGGAAGAACAGATACGCAGTATTTT
>-|-|TRBJ1-2|TRBV15
CATSRSTGNYGYTF
TGTGCCACCAGCAGATCAACAGGGAACTATGGCTACACCTTC
>-|-|TRBJ1-4|TRBV7-9
CASSLRQTNEKLFF
TGTGCCAGCAGCTTACGACAGACTAATGAAAAACTGTTTTTT
>-|TRBD2|TRBJ2-5|TRBV5-1
CASSLVPSGRGQETQYF
TGCGCCAGCAGCTTGGTTCCTAGCGGGCGGGGCCAAGAGACCCAGTACTTC
>-|TRBD1|TRBJ2-1|TRBV5-4
CASSLGRGNEQFF
TGTGCCAGCAGCTTGGGCAGGGGGAATGAGCAGTTCTTC
>-|-|TRBJ1-1|TRBV11-2
CASSLNPTGGRNTEAFF
TGTGCCAGCAGCTTAAACCCGACGGGGGGAAGGAACACTGAAGCTTTCTTT
>once|-|TRBJ2-6|TRBV19
CASRPAGATWGANVLTF
TGTGCCAGTAGGCCTGCAGGGGCGACTTGGGGGGCCAACGTCCTGACTTTC